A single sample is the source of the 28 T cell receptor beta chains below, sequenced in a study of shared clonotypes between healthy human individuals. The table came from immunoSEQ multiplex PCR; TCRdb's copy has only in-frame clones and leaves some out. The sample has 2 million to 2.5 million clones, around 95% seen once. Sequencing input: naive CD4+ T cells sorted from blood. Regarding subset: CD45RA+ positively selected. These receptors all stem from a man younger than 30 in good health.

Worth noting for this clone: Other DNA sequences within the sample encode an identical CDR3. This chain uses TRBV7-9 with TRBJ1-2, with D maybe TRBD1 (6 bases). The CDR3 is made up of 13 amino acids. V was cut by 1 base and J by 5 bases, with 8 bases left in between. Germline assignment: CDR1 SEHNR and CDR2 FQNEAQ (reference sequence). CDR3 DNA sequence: TGTGCCAGCAGCTTAGTACAGGGTTATGGCTACACCTTC. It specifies CASSLVQGYGYTF. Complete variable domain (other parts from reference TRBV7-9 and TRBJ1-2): DTGVSQNPRHKITKRGQNVTFRCDPISEHNRLYWYRQTLGQGPEFLTYFQNEAQLEKSRLLSDRFSAERPKGSFSTLEIQRTEQGDSAMYLCASSLVQGYGYTFGSGTRLTVV.

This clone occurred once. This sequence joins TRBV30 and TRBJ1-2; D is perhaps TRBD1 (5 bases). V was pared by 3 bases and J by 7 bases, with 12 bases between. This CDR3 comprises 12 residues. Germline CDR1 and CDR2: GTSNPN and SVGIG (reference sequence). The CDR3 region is CAWRVGEGGYTF. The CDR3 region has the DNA TGTGCCTGGAGGGTAGGGGAGGGTGGCTACACCTTC. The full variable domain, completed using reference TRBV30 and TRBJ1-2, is SQTIHQWPATLVQPVGSPLSLECTVEGTSNPNLYWYRQAAGRGLQLLFYSVGIGQISSEVPQNLSASRPQDRQFILSSKKLLLSDSGFYLCAWRVGEGGYTFGSGTRLTVV.

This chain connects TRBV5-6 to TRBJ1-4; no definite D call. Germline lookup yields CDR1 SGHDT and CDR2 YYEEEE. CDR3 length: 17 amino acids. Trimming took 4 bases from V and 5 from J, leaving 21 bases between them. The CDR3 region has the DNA TGTGCCAGCAGCCCGGACCCTTCTCCGGGGAGAAATGAAAAACTGTTTTTT. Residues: CASSPDPSPGRNEKLFF.

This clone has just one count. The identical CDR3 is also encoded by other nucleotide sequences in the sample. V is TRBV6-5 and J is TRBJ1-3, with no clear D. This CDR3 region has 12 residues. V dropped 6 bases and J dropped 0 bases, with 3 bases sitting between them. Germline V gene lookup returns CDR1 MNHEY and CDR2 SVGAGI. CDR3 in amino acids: CASRGSGNTIYF. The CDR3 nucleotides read TGTGCCAGCAGGGGCTCTGGAAACACCATATATTTT.

In nucleotides, the CDR3 is TGTGCCTGGAGCACCTCCCCTAGCGCAGATACGCAGTATTTT. Translation: CAWSTSPSADTQYF. The chain employs TRBV30 and TRBJ2-3; possible D gene TRBD2, 6 bases. The germline CDR1 and CDR2 sequences are GTSNPN and SVGIG (reference sequence). The CDR3 has 14 amino acids. Between the trimmed V and J ends, which lost 3 bases and 4 bases, there was a span of 14 bases.

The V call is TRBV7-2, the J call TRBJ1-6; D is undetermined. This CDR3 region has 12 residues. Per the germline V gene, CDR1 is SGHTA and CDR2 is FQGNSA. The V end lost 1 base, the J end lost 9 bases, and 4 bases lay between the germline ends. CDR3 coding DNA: TGTGCCAGCAGCTTAGGGTCTTCACCCCTCCACTTT. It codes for CASSLGSSPLHF.

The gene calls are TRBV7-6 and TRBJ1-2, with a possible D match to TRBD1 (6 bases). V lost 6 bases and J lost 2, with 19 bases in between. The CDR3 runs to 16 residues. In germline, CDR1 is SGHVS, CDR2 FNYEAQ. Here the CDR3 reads CASRPLGAQKNYGYTF. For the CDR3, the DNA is TGTGCCAGCAGACCATTGGGGGCCCAGAAGAACTATGGCTACACCTTC.

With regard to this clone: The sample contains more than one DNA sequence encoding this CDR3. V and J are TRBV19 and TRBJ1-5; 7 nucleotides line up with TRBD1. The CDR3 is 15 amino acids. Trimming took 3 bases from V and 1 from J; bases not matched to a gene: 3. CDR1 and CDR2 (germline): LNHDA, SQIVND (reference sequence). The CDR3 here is CASSIQGVSNQPQHF. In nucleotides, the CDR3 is TGTGCCAGTAGTATTCAGGGGGTAAGCAATCAGCCCCAGCATTTT.

The CDR3 loop reads CASSWFPDQPQHF. The CDR3 bases are TGTGCCAGCAGTTGGTTCCCTGATCAGCCCCAGCATTTT. The gene calls are TRBV6-5 and TRBJ1-5; D uncertain. This CDR3 has 13 amino acids. Trimming cost V 4 bases and J 5 bases, with 9 bases left between them. CDR1 and CDR2 from the germline V gene are MNHEY and SVGAGI.

The CDR3 protein is CASRDHSGRRSYNEQFF. CDR3 nucleotides: TGCGCCAGCAGGGACCATAGCGGGAGGCGCTCCTACAATGAGCAGTTCTTC. The chain couples TRBV10-2 to TRBJ2-1; 10 positions match TRBD2. The CDR3 totals 17 residues. CDR1 WSHSY and CDR2 SAAADI come from the germline V gene. V shed 6 bases, J shed 0 bases, and the junction held 8 bases outside the gene matches.

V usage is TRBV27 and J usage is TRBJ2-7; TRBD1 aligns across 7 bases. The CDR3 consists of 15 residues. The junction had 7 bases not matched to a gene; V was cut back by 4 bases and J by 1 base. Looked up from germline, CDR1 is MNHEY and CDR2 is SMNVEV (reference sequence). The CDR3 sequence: CASSSFGTVSYEQYF. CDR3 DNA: TGTGCCAGCAGTTCCTTCGGGACAGTTTCCTACGAGCAGTACTTC.

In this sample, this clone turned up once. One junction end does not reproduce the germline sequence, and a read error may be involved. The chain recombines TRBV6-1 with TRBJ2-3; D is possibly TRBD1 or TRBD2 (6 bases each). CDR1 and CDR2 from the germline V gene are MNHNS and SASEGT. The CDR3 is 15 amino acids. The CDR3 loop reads CASSEGGLVTDTQYF. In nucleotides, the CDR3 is TGTGCCAGCAGCGAAGGGGGACTCGTAACAGATACGCAGTATTTT.

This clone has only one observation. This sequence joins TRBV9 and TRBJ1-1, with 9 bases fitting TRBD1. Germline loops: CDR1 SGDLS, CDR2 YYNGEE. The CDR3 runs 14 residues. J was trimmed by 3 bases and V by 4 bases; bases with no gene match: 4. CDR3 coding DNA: TGTGCCAGCAGCAGACAGGGGGGCGACACTGAAGCTTTCTTT. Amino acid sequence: CASSRQGGDTEAFF.

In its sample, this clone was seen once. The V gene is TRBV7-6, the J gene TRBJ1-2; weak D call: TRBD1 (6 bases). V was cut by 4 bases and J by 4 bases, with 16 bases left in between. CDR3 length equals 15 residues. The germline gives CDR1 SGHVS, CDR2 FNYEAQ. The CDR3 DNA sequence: TGTGCCAGCAGCTCAAAGGGGGGATCCTCCTATGGCTACACCTTC. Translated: CASSSKGGSSYGYTF.

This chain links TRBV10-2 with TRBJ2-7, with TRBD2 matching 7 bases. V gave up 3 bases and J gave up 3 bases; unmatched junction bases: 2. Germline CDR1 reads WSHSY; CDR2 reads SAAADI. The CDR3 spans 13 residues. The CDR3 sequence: CASSDTGGYEQYF. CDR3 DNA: TGCGCCAGCAGTGATACGGGGGGCTACGAGCAGTACTTC.

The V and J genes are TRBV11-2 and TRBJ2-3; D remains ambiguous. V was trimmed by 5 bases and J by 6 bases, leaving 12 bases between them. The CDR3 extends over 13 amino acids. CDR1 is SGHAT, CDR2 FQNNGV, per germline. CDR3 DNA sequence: TGTGCCAGCAGCGTTCCGCTTGGGGATACGCAGTATTTT. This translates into CASSVPLGDTQYF.

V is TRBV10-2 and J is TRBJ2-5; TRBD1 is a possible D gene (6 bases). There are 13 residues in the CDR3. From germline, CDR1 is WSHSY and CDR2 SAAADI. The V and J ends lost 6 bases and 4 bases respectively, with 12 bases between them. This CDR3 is CASRTGHPETQYF. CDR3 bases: TGCGCCAGCAGGACGGGACACCCAGAGACCCAGTACTTC.

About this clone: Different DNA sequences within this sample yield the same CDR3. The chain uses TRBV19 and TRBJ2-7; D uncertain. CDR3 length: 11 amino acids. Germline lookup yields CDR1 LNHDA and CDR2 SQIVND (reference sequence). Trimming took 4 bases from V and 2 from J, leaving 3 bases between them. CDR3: CASSTPYEQYF. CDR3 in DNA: TGTGCCAGTAGTACTCCCTACGAGCAGTACTTC.

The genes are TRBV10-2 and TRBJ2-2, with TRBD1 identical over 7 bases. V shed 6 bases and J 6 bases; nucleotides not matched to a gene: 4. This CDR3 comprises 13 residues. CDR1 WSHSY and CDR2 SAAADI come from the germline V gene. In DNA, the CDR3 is TGCGCCAGCAGCCTCAGGGGGTCCGGGGAGCTGTTTTTT. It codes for CASSLRGSGELFF.

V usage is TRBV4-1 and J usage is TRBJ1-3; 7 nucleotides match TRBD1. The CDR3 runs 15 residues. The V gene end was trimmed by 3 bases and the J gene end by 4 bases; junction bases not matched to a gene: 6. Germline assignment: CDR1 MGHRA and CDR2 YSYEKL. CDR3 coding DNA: TGCGCCAGCAGCCAGGAGGGGGCGCGGGGAAACACCATATATTTT. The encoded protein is CASSQEGARGNTIYF.

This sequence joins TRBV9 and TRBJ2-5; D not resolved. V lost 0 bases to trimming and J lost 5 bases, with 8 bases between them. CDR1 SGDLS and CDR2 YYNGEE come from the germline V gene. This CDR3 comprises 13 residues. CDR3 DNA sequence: TGTGCCAGCAGCGTAGCGGTGGGGGAGACCCAGTACTTC. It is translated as CASSVAVGETQYF.

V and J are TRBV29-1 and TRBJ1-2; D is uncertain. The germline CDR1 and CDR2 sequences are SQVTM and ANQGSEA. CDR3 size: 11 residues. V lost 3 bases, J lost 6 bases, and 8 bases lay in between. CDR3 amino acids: CSVDREDGYTF. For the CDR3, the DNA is TGCAGCGTTGATCGGGAAGATGGCTACACCTTC.

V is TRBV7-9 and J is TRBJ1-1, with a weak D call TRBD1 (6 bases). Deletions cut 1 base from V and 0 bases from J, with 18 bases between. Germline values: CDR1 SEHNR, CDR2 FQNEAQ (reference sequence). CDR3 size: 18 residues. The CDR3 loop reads CASSLVPRQERMNTEAFF. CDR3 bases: TGTGCCAGCAGCTTAGTGCCCCGACAGGAAAGGATGAACACTGAAGCTTTCTTT.

The CDR3 sequence is CASSQQGNYGYTF. For the CDR3, the DNA is TGTGCCAGCAGCCAACAGGGGAACTATGGCTACACCTTC. J is TRBJ1-2 and V is TRBV4-2, with a weak D call TRBD1 (6 bases). Looked up from germline, CDR1 is LGHNA and CDR2 is YNFKEQ. The CDR3 runs 13 residues. V was pared by 2 bases and J by 2 bases, with 6 bases between.

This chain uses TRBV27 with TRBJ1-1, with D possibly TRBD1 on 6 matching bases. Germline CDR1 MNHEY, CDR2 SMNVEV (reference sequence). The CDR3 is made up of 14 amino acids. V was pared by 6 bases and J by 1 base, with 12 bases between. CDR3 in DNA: TGTGCCAGCAGCCGGAACAGGGAGAACACTGAAGCTTTCTTT. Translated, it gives CASSRNRENTEAFF.

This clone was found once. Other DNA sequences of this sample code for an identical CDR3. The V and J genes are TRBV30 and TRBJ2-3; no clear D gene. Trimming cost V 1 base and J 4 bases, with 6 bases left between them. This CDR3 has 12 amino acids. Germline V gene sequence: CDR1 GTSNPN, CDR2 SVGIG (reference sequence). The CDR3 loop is CAWSARADTQYF. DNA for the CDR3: TGTGCCTGGAGTGCCCGGGCAGATACGCAGTATTTT.

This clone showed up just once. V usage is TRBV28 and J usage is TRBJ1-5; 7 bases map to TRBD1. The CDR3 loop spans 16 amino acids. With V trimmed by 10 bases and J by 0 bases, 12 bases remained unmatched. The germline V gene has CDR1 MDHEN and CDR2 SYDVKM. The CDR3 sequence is CANPFPGQYSNQPQHF. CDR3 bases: TGTGCCAACCCATTCCCGGGACAGTATAGCAATCAGCCCCAGCATTTT. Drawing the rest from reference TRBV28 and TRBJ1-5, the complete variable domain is DVKVTQSSRYLVKRTGEKVFLECVQDMDHENMFWYRQDPGLGLRLIYFSYDVKMKEKGDIPEGYSVSREKKERFSLILESASTNQTSMYLCANPFPGQYSNQPQHFGDGTRLSIL.

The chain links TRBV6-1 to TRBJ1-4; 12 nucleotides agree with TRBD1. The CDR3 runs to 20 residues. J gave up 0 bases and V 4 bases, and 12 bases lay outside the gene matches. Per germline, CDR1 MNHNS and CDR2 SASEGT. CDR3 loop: CASSAVGTGGLGTTNEKLFF. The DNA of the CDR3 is TGTGCCAGCAGTGCCGTAGGGACAGGGGGCCTTGGAACAACTAATGAAAAACTGTTTTTT.